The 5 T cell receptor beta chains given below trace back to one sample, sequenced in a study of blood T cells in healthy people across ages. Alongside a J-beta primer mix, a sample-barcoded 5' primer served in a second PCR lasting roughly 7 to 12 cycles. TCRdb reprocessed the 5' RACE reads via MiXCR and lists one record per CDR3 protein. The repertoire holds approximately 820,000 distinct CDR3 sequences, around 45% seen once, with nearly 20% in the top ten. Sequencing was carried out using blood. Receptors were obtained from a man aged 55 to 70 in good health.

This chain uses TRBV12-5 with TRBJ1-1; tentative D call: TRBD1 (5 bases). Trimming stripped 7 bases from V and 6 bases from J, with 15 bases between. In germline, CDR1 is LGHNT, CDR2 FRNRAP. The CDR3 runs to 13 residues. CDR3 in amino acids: CASALAGGAEAFF. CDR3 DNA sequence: TGTGCTAGTGCCCTAGCGGGGGGAGCTGAAGCTTTCTTT.

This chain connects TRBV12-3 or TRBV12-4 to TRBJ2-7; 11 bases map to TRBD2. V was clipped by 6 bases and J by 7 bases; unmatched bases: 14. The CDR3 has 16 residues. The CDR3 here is CASSLSSGGSWNEQYF. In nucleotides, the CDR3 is TGTGCCAGCAGCCTCTCTAGCGGGGGGTCGTGGAATGAGCAGTACTTC.

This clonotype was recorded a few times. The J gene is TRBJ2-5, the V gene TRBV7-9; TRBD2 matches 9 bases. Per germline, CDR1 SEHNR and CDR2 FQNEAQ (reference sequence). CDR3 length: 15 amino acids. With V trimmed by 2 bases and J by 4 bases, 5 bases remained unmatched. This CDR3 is CASSLSGTSPETQYF. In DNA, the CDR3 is TGTGCCAGCAGCTTATCTGGGACTAGCCCAGAGACCCAGTACTTC. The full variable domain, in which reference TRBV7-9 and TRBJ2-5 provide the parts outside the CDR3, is DTGVSQNPRHKITKRGQNVTFRCDPISEHNRLYWYRQTLGQGPEFLTYFQNEAQLEKSRLLSDRFSAERPKGSFSTLEIQRTEQGDSAMYLCASSLSGTSPETQYFGPGTRLLVL.

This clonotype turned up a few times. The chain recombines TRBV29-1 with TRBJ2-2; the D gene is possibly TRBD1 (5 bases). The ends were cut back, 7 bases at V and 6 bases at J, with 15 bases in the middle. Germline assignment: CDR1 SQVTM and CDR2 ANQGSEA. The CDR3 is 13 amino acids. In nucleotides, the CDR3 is TGCAGCGCCAGGGCGCTGTCCTCCGGGGAGCTGTTTTTT. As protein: CSARALSSGELFF.

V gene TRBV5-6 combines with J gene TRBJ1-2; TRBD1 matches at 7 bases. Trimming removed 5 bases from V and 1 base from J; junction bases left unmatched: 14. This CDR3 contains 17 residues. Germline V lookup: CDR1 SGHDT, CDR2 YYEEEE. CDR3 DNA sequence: TGTGCCAGCAGACCGGGATCCAGGGGGGCGCTTAACTATGGCTACACCTTC. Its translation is CASRPGSRGALNYGYTF. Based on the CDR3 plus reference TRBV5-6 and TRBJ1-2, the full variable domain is DAGVTQSPTHLIKTRGQQVTLRCSPKSGHDTVSWYQQALGQGPQFIFQYYEEEERQRGNFPDRFSGHQFPNYSSELNVNALLLGDSALYLCASRPGSRGALNYGYTFGSGTRLTVV.